This paragraph reports one T cell receptor (beta chain). Its antigen is currently unknown. These data belong to a study of shared clonotypes between healthy human individuals. Study findings and constraints: Owing to a small donor count, the genetic and exposure-history diversity represented was limited. Exclusively blood specimens were collected; tissue repertoires likely differ. Roughly 4.7% was the fraction of naive CD4 clonotypes found shared across several donors.

Pooled CD45RO+ cells and CCR7-negative CD45RA+ TemRA cells made up CD8 memory. The repertoire was sequenced with immunoSEQ multiplex PCR; TCRdb's copy has only in-frame clones and lacks some. The data show about 320,000 clones, 87% seen once. Germline-derived CDR1 and CDR2 are KGHSH and LQKENI. This CDR3 contains 16 residues. Trimming took off 0 bases at V and 3 bases at J, with 13 bases between the two ends. This sequence joins TRBV18 and TRBJ2-3; tentative D call: TRBD1 (6 bases). The sequencing input was memory CD8+ T cells sorted from blood. Noted subset: CD45RO+ cells pooled with CCR7-negative TemRA cells. The receptor was derived from a man between 18 and 29 years old in good health. CDR3 DNA: TGTGCCAGCTCACCACCGCGCTTGAGGGGGACAGATACGCAGTATTTT. It yields the protein CASSPPRLRGTDTQYF.